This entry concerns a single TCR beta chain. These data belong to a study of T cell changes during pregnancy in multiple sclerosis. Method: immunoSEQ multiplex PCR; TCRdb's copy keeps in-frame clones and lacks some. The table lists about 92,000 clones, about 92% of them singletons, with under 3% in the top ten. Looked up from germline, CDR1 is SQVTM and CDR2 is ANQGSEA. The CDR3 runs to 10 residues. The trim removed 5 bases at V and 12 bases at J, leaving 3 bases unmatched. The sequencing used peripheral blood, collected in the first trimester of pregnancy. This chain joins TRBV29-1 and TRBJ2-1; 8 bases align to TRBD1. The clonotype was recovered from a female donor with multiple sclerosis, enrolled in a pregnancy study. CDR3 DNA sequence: TGCAGCGTTCCCGGGACAGGGCAGTTCTTC. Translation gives CSVPGTGQFF.